What follows describes a single TCR beta chain. Its antigen is as yet unknown. The sample has other DNA sequences that encode this CDR3 too. Only in-frame clones appear in the TCRdb table, and some are missing; sequencing was by immunoSEQ multiplex PCR. The data contain around 2.1 million clones, about 92% of them singletons. Naive-designated CD8 cells lacked CD45RO, were positively enriched for CCR7, and omitted terminally differentiated effector memory CD45RA+ cells. The entry originates in a study of shared clonotypes between healthy human individuals. Study information: Those who served as donors were a couple of women and a few men between the ages of 18 and 49. Study-wide results and limits: Donor scarcity curtailed the genetic and exposure-history diversity represented herein.

The CDR3 spans 14 residues. Germline trimming cut 0 bases from V and 4 bases from J; bases unmatched to any gene: 4. Per the germline V gene, CDR1 is SGHNT and CDR2 is YYREEE (reference sequence). The sequence derives from a man aged 18 to 30 in good health. Some clones in this sample may be carry-over from other donors' samples. What was sequenced was naive CD8+ T cells from PBMCs. The J gene is TRBJ2-7, the V gene TRBV5-4; 7 nucleotides agree with TRBD1. In DNA form, the CDR3 reads TGTGCCAGCAGCTTGGGGGACAGCTTTTACGAGCAGTACTTC. This gives the protein CASSLGDSFYEQYF.